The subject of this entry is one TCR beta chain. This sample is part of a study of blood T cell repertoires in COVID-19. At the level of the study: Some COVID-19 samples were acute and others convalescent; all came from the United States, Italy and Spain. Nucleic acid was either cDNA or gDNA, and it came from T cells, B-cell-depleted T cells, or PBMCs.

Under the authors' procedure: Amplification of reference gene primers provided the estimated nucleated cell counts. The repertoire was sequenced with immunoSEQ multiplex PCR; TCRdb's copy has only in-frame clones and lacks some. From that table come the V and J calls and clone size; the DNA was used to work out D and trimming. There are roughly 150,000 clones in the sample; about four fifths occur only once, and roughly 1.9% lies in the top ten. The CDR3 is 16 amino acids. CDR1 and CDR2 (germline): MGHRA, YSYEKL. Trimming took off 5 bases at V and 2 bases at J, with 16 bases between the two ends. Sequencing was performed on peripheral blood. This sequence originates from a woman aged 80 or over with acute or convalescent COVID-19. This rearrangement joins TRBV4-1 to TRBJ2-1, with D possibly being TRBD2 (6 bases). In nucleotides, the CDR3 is TGCGCCAGCAGCTTCGTCGGGAGAAGGACCTACAATGAGCAGTTCTTC. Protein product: CASSFVGRRTYNEQFF.